This TCR beta chain was recorded in a study of OX40 agonist ivuxolimab in advanced cancers. Turning to the study itself: Treatment of patients was with ivuxolimab, an agonistic anti-OX40 (CD134) antibody. People in dose escalation had one of these cancers: hepatocellular carcinoma, melanoma, renal cell or head and neck cancer. Previous treatment with anti-PD-1, anti-PD-L1 or anti-CTLA-4 therapy was allowed; under 50% had received some.

Peripheral blood came from all dose cohorts at three timepoints. Trimming shortened V by 4 bases and J by 2 bases, and 11 bases separated the two germline ends. The length of the CDR3 is 14 residues. Germline CDR1 reads LNHNV; CDR2 reads YYDKDF (reference sequence). Sequencing was performed with immunoSEQ multiplex PCR; in TCRdb, only in-frame clones are kept and a portion is missing. This table has fewer than 30,000 clones, about nine tenths appearing once. The TCR sequence derives from an adult with an advanced solid tumor such as melanoma, head and neck, liver or kidney cancer. Material: CD4+ or CD8+ T cells sorted from blood, obtained in a trial of the OX40 agonist ivuxolimab. The chain employs TRBV15 and TRBJ2-5; D is perhaps TRBD1 or TRBD2 (5 bases each). CDR3 region: CATSNGAVQETQYF. The CDR3 bases are TGTGCCACCAGCAACGGGGCAGTTCAAGAGACCCAGTACTTC.